This entry lists 4 T cell receptor beta chains sequenced from one sample in a study of PD-1 blockade in classical Hodgkin lymphoma. All patients experienced relapse after autologous stem cell transplantation, and brentuximab vedotin exposure was variable. Sequenced by immunoSEQ multiplex PCR; TCRdb stores in-frame clones only, minus some. Of 45,000 to 55,000 clones listed, 81% were seen once; the top ten hold roughly 15%. The sequencing here drew on peripheral blood mononuclear cells (PBMCs), taken at baseline. These receptors all come from a human donor with classical Hodgkin lymphoma.

The chain joins TRBV10-2 to TRBJ2-1, with 9 positions matching TRBD1. The CDR3 spans 16 residues. In germline, CDR1 is WSHSY, CDR2 SAAADI. After removal of 5 bases from V and 2 bases from J, the junction contained 7 bases not matched to a gene. CDR3 DNA sequence: TGCGCCAGCAGTAAGTGGGACAGGGATACCTACAATGAGCAGTTCTTC. Its translation: CASSKWDRDTYNEQFF.

The V gene is TRBV10-3, the J gene TRBJ1-2, with D possibly being TRBD1 (5 bases). This CDR3 has 12 amino acids. From germline, CDR1 is ENHRY and CDR2 SYGVKD. V gave up 11 bases and J gave up 2 bases, with 12 bases separating them. The CDR3 region is CAVPRTNYGYTF. As DNA, the CDR3 is TGTGCCGTACCCCGGACAAACTATGGCTACACCTTC.

The table lists this clone with a count of one. V gene TRBV5-1 combines with J gene TRBJ2-4; the D gene is possibly TRBD1 (6 bases). The V and J ends lost 0 bases and 5 bases respectively, with 12 bases between them. The CDR3 consists of 15 residues. The germline gives CDR1 SGHRS, CDR2 YFSETQ. The CDR3 reads CASSLEGQMQNIQYF. CDR3 DNA sequence: TGCGCCAGCAGCTTGGAGGGACAAATGCAAAACATTCAGTACTTC.

The chain combines TRBV6-5 with TRBJ2-7, with D possibly being TRBD2 (5 bases). V was clipped by 6 bases and J by 5 bases, with 17 bases between them. Germline V gene data show CDR1 as MNHEY and CDR2 as SVGAGI. The CDR3 loop spans 14 amino acids. The chain's CDR3 is CASSTPGLGDEQYF. The CDR3 DNA reads TGTGCCAGCAGCACCCCTGGTCTGGGAGACGAGCAGTACTTC.